This TCR beta chain was retrieved from a study of T cells in Graves' hyperthyroidism and ophthalmopathy. The count of this clonotype is one. Its antigen is still unknown. Notes on the study in general: Ophthalmopathy could be told apart from stable hyperthyroidism with a 13 V-J model.

RNA transcripts served as the template for amplifying TCR beta CDR3 regions. HTBI primers were employed in a first-round RT-PCR of the TCR CDR3. TCRdb re-derived calls from the multiplex PCR reads in MiXCR, one entry per CDR3 protein. The sample has about 92,000 distinct CDR3 sequences, roughly 49% seen once. Germline CDR1 SGHTA, CDR2 FQGNSA. V was pared by 6 bases and J by 8 bases, with 16 bases between. The CDR3 has 13 amino acids. The clonotype originates from a woman between 40 and 50 years old with Graves' hyperthyroidism. The sequenced sample was blood. This chain connects TRBV7-2 to TRBJ1-2; D gene uncertain. CDR3 in DNA: TGTGCCAGCAGATCCGGCAGGTCGGGCGGCTACACCTTC. Its protein is CASRSGRSGGYTF.